These 13 T cell receptor beta chains share one sample of origin, sequenced in a study of T cell repertoires in cytomegalovirus infection. TCRdb reanalysed the reads using MiXCR and keeps one entry per CDR3 protein. The sample lists 200,000 to 300,000 distinct CDR3 sequences, around 9% occurring once. Material for sequencing was PBMCs. These receptors all stem from a human donor in good health (CMV status not recorded). Some clones in this sample may be carry-over from other donors' samples.

Ten or more counts support this clonotype. The chain employs TRBV28 and TRBJ1-1, with 9 nucleotides matching TRBD1. V dropped 11 bases and J dropped 1; count of bases not matched to a gene: 8. The CDR3 length is 14 residues. In germline, CDR1 is MDHEN, CDR2 SYDVKM. CDR3 nucleotides: TGTGCCTCACAACAGGGGGCAGGGAACACTGAAGCTTTCTTT. Residues: CASQQGAGNTEAFF.

This clonotype was seen repeatedly, ten times or more. This chain uses TRBV7-6 with TRBJ1-6, with a weak D call TRBD1 (5 bases). Trimming left V 6 bases short and J 5 bases short, with 14 bases between. CDR1 and CDR2 from the germline V gene are SGHVS and FNYEAQ. This CDR3 is built from 15 residues. The CDR3 sequence: CASSRDGSNNSPLHF. The CDR3 nucleotides are TGTGCCAGCAGTAGGGACGGATCTAATAATTCACCCCTCCACTTT.

This clonotype occurred a few times. V gene TRBV20-1 combines with J gene TRBJ2-1, with TRBD2 identical over 12 bases. Trimming took 6 bases from V and 0 from J; bases not matched to a gene: 15. Per the germline V gene, CDR1 is DFQATT and CDR2 is SNEGSKA (reference sequence). There are 19 residues in the CDR3. This CDR3 reads CSALPLRLAGASSYNEQFF. CDR3 nucleotides: TGCAGTGCCCTTCCTCTGAGACTAGCGGGAGCGAGCTCCTACAATGAGCAGTTCTTC.

This clonotype was recorded many times. The V gene is TRBV28, the J gene TRBJ1-1; D perhaps matches TRBD1 (6 bases). Germline CDR1 and CDR2: MDHEN and SYDVKM. CDR3 length: 14 amino acids. The V end lost 5 bases, the J end lost 1 base, and 11 bases lay between the germline ends. The CDR3 region has the DNA TGTGCCAGCAGTCAGGGACATACGAACACTGAAGCTTTCTTT. Protein sequence: CASSQGHTNTEAFF.

V usage is TRBV2 and J usage is TRBJ1-2; TRBD1 might be the D (5 bases). Trimming pared 0 bases from V and 8 bases from J, leaving 13 bases between. Germline V lookup: CDR1 SNHLY, CDR2 FYNNEI. The CDR3 sequence is 14 residues long. The CDR3 nucleotides are TGTGCCAGCAGTGAAGCGGGGACGGGAGGAGGCTACACCTTC. This codes for CASSEAGTGGGYTF.

V is TRBV5-1 and J is TRBJ2-1, with D perhaps TRBD2 (6 bases). Germline V gene sequence: CDR1 SGHRS, CDR2 YFSETQ. The CDR3 is 14 residues long. Deletions cut 0 bases from V and 7 bases from J, with 11 bases between. This chain's CDR3 is CASSLAAGSNEQFF. For the CDR3, the DNA is TGCGCCAGCAGCTTGGCGGCGGGGAGTAATGAGCAGTTCTTC.

This clonotype was seen at least ten times. The rearrangement joins TRBV10-1 to TRBJ1-2; TRBD1 aligns across 9 bases. This CDR3 region has 15 residues. Germline assignment: CDR1 WNHNN and CDR2 SYGVQD (reference sequence). Trimming at V came to 6 bases and at J to 2 bases, leaving 7 bases not matched to a gene. The CDR3 reads CASRNRTGENYGYTF. In nucleotides, the CDR3 is TGCGCCAGCAGGAATAGGACAGGGGAAAACTATGGCTACACCTTC.

This clonotype was seen repeatedly, ten times or more. The chain combines TRBV7-2 with TRBJ2-1, with 7 bases lining up with TRBD1. CDR3 length equals 17 residues. The V gene end was trimmed by 5 bases and the J gene end by 7 bases; junction bases not matched to a gene: 17. Germline V gives CDR1 SGHTA, CDR2 FQGNSA. The CDR3 here is CASSPIRQGIHGNEQFF. As DNA, the CDR3 is TGTGCCAGCAGCCCTATTCGACAGGGCATACACGGGAATGAGCAGTTCTTC.

This clonotype was observed at least ten times. This sequence joins TRBV7-2 and TRBJ1-6; TRBD1 matches at 7 bases. V was pared by 6 bases and J by 5 bases, with 4 bases of the junction left unmatched. CDR3 length: 14 residues. Germline CDR1 and CDR2: SGHTA and FQGNSA. The DNA of the CDR3 is TGTGCCAGCAGGCCACAGGGGAATAATTCACCCCTCCACTTT. Protein: CASRPQGNNSPLHF.

At least ten counts were recorded for this clonotype. The chain combines TRBV7-9 with TRBJ1-2; TRBD1 might be the D (5 bases). The CDR3 spans 13 residues. Germline CDR1 reads SEHNR; CDR2 reads FQNEAQ (reference sequence). V shed 5 bases and J shed 4 bases, with 11 bases lying between them. CDR3 DNA sequence: TGTGCCAGCAGCCCAGGAGGGGCCTATGGCTACACCTTC. This codes for CASSPGGAYGYTF.

This clonotype was recorded many times. The genes are TRBV7-6 and TRBJ2-5; TRBD1 matches 8 bases. Looked up from germline, CDR1 is SGHVS and CDR2 is FNYEAQ. This CDR3 contains 15 residues. Trimming at V came to 5 bases and at J to 5 bases, leaving 10 bases not matched to a gene. The CDR3 nucleotides are TGTGCCAGCAGCCCGGACAGGGCCCCGAGGGAGACCCAGTACTTC. It translates to CASSPDRAPRETQYF.

This chain joins TRBV20-1 and TRBJ2-7; D not resolved. The CDR3 sequence is 10 residues long. CDR1 is DFQATT and CDR2 is SNEGSKA in the germline V gene (reference sequence). V dropped 6 bases and J dropped 3 bases, with 6 bases sitting between them. CDR3 DNA sequence: TGCAGTGCCAGGAGCTACGAGCAGTACTTC. Encoded protein: CSARSYEQYF.

The table lists this clonotype with many counts. V and J are TRBV20-1 and TRBJ2-7, with 12 bases fitting TRBD1. V lost 0 bases, J lost 5 bases, and 8 bases stayed unmatched. Germline CDR1 is DFQATT and CDR2 is SNEGSKA (reference sequence). The length of the CDR3 is 16 residues. The CDR3 nucleotides are TGCAGTGCTAGAGATCGGGGACAGGGGGCTTTCAACGAGCAGTACTTC. Its protein product is CSARDRGQGAFNEQYF.